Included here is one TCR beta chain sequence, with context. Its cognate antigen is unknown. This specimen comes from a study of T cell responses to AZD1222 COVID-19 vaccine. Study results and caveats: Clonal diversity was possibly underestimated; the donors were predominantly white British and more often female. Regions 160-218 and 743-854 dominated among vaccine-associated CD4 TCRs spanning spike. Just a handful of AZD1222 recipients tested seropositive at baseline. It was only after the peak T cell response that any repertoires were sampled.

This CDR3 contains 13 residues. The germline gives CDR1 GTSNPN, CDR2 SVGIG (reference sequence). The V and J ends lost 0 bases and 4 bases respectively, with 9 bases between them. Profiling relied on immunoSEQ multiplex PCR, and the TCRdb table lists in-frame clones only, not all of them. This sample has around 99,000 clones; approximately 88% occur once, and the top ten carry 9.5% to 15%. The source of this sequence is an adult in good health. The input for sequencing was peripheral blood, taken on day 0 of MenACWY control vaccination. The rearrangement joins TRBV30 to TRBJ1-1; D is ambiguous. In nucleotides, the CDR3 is TGTGCCTGGAGTGTACTGGAAGGCACTGAAGCTTTCTTT. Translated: CAWSVLEGTEAFF. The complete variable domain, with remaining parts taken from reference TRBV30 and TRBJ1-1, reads SQTIHQWPATLVQPVGSPLSLECTVEGTSNPNLYWYRQAAGRGLQLLFYSVGIGQISSEVPQNLSASRPQDRQFILSSKKLLLSDSGFYLCAWSVLEGTEAFFGQGTRLTVV.